The 25 T cell receptor beta chains in this list originate from one sample, sequenced in a study of cytomegalovirus exposure and HLA in healthy donors. The PCR employed 60 Vbeta primers together with 13 Jbeta primers. The data were produced by immunoSEQ multiplex PCR, yet TCRdb's version contains in-frame clones alone and is incomplete. The sample has about 120,000 clones, roughly 80% seen once. Material: PBMCs. Receptors were obtained from a woman in her thirties or forties in good health and CMV-seropositive.

The rearrangement joins TRBV7-8 to TRBJ2-3; 9 bases are a match to TRBD2. CDR3 size: 16 residues. With 5 bases clipped from V and 2 bases from J, the junction kept 8 bases outside the gene matches. Germline CDR1 and CDR2: SGHVS and FQNEAQ. The CDR3 bases are TGTGCCAGCAGCGTAAGCGGGGGGCTCCTCACAGATACGCAGTATTTT. Protein: CASSVSGGLLTDTQYF.

The chain couples TRBV4-1 to TRBJ2-3; D is possibly TRBD2 (5 bases). The CDR3 covers 12 residues. Trimming shortened V by 6 bases and J by 3 bases, and 7 bases separated the two germline ends. Per the germline V gene, CDR1 is MGHRA and CDR2 is YSYEKL. The CDR3 loop reads CASRGRTDTQYF. The CDR3 DNA reads as TGCGCCAGCAGGGGGAGAACAGATACGCAGTATTTT.

The V and J genes are TRBV19 and TRBJ1-5; TRBD1 matches 8 bases. CDR1 and CDR2 from the germline V gene are LNHDA and SQIVND (reference sequence). This CDR3 comprises 14 residues. The V and J ends lost 5 bases and 3 bases, in that order; junction bases with no gene match: 3. The CDR3, as DNA: TGTGCCAGTAGTGGACAGGGTGACAATCAGCCCCAGCATTTT. Protein: CASSGQGDNQPQHF.

This clone was seen a handful of times. This rearrangement joins TRBV4-3 to TRBJ1-1; no clear D. V shed 1 base and J shed 3 bases, with 9 bases lying between them. This CDR3 region has 14 residues. CDR1 LGHNA and CDR2 YSLEER come from the germline V gene. The CDR3 is CASSQGPTYTEAFF. CDR3 nucleotide sequence: TGCGCCAGCAGCCAAGGTCCCACTTACACTGAAGCTTTCTTT.

There are a few counts of this clone. The chain couples TRBV10-3 to TRBJ2-2; 7 positions agree with TRBD1. The germline CDR1 and CDR2 sequences are ENHRY and SYGVKD. CDR3 length: 14 amino acids. V was pared by 4 bases and J by 5 bases, with 4 bases of the junction left unmatched. This CDR3 reads CAISGAGGTGELFF. The CDR3 DNA follows: TGTGCCATCAGTGGAGCAGGGGGAACCGGGGAGCTGTTTTTT.

The chain couples TRBV6-4 to TRBJ1-1; weak D call: TRBD1 (5 bases). This CDR3 is built from 13 residues. Germline CDR1 reads MRHNA; CDR2 reads SNTAGT. Trimming removed 6 bases at V and 4 bases at J, with 12 bases between. The DNA for the CDR3 is TGTGCCAGCAGACAGGCGTGGGGCACTGAAGCTTTCTTT. Amino acid sequence: CASRQAWGTEAFF.

This clone is a singleton in its sample. V and J are TRBV9 and TRBJ2-5; a weak D match, TRBD1 (6 bases). Per germline, CDR1 SGDLS and CDR2 YYNGEE. V lost 4 bases and J lost 5, with 18 bases in between. The CDR3 spans 15 residues. CDR3 protein: CASSSLTGLAETQYF. DNA of the CDR3: TGTGCCAGCAGCTCCTTAACAGGGTTGGCGGAGACCCAGTACTTC.

This clone was seen more than once but under ten times. The chain uses TRBV30 and TRBJ2-7, with TRBD2 as a possible D gene (6 bases). The CDR3 is made up of 12 amino acids. V lost 0 bases and J 9 bases, leaving 12 bases between the germline ends. The germline CDR1 and CDR2 sequences are GTSNPN and SVGIG (reference sequence). This CDR3 is CAWSVPGTRQYF. CDR3 DNA: TGTGCCTGGAGTGTACCTGGGACTCGGCAGTACTTC.

This chain uses TRBV28 with TRBJ1-3; no clear D gene. Germline V gene data show CDR1 as MDHEN and CDR2 as SYDVKM. V was trimmed by 7 bases and J by 0 bases, leaving 16 bases between them. The CDR3 extends over 16 amino acids. CDR3 in DNA: TGTGCCAGCAACTCCTATAGGAGTGGCTCTGGAAACACCATATATTTT. Its translation is CASNSYRSGSGNTIYF.

This clone was recorded once. The V call is TRBV20-1, the J call TRBJ2-2; the D is unclear. The V gene lost 4 bases and the J gene lost 8 bases, with 2 bases spanning the gap. Germline V gives CDR1 DFQATT, CDR2 SNEGSKA (reference sequence). This CDR3 region has 9 residues. The DNA for the CDR3 is TGCAGTGCTACGGGGGAGCTGTTTTTT. Residues: CSATGELFF.

J is TRBJ1-4 and V is TRBV18, with 7 nucleotides matching TRBD1. There are 14 residues in the CDR3. The J segment lost 4 bases and the V segment lost 5 bases, leaving 4 bases of the junction unmatched. Germline V gene data show CDR1 as KGHSH and CDR2 as LQKENI. The chain's CDR3 is CASSRGQDNEKLFF. CDR3 nucleotide sequence: TGTGCCAGCTCAAGAGGACAGGATAATGAAAAACTGTTTTTT. Filled out from reference TRBV18 and TRBJ1-4, the complete variable domain reads NAGVMQNPRHLVRRRGQEARLRCSPMKGHSHVYWYRQLPEEGLKFMVYLQKENIIDESGMPKERFSAEFPKEGPSILRIQQVVRGDSAAYFCASSRGQDNEKLFFGSGTQLSVL.

The chain combines TRBV13 with TRBJ2-4; 13 bases are a match to TRBD2. Trimming removed 5 bases from V and 4 bases from J; junction bases left unmatched: 8. The germline gives CDR1 PRHDT, CDR2 FYEKMQ (reference sequence). The CDR3 has 17 amino acids. The CDR3 DNA follows: TGTGCCAGCAGCCCGCGAGGGACTAGCGGGGCTAAAAACATTCAGTACTTC. Protein sequence: CASSPRGTSGAKNIQYF.

To note about this clone: This CDR3 is also generated by other DNA sequences in the sample. CDR3 bases: TGTGCCAGCAGTTTTCGGGGGGATGGCTACACCTTC. Its protein is CASSFRGDGYTF. V and J are TRBV27 and TRBJ1-2, with a possible D match to TRBD1 (5 bases). CDR3 length equals 12 residues. The germline V and J ends were trimmed by 3 bases and 6 bases, with 8 bases remaining between them. Germline V gives CDR1 MNHEY, CDR2 SMNVEV (reference sequence).

This clone was detected once. The chain employs TRBV29-1 and TRBJ2-1, with TRBD2 identical over 7 bases. The CDR3 loop spans 15 amino acids. Germline V CDR1 and CDR2: SQVTM, ANQGSEA. V shed 4 bases and J 2 bases; nucleotides not matched to a gene: 8. CDR3 bases: TGCAGCGTTGTCCGGCTAGCGGTGACCTACAATGAGCAGTTCTTC. It yields the protein CSVVRLAVTYNEQFF.

The chain links TRBV2 to TRBJ1-2; weak D call: TRBD1 (5 bases). This CDR3 comprises 14 residues. Trimming shortened V by 1 base and J by 8 bases, and 14 bases separated the two germline ends. CDR1 and CDR2 (germline): SNHLY, FYNNEI. CDR3 sequence (DNA): TGTGCCAGCAGTGAAGAGGGGTGGAGGGGAGGCTACACCTTC. Its protein is CASSEEGWRGGYTF.

This chain uses TRBV9 with TRBJ2-5, with 9 bases matching TRBD2. The ends lost 4 bases at V and 2 bases at J; junction bases unmatched: 9. Germline V gene data show CDR1 as SGDLS and CDR2 as YYNGEE. CDR3 length: 16 amino acids. The CDR3 sequence: CASSPGASGVQETQYF. CDR3 nucleotides: TGTGCCAGCAGCCCAGGGGCTAGCGGGGTTCAAGAGACCCAGTACTTC.

The rearrangement uses TRBV9 and TRBJ2-5; 7 nucleotides match TRBD2. J gave up 5 bases and V 0 bases, and 4 bases lay outside the gene matches. This CDR3 has 14 residues. Germline V lookup: CDR1 SGDLS, CDR2 YYNGEE. The CDR3 here is CASSVGGGGETQYF. In DNA, the CDR3 is TGTGCCAGCAGCGTAGGCGGGGGAGGGGAGACCCAGTACTTC.

There are a few counts of this clone. CDR3 region: CASRDRGIGPQHF. CDR3 nucleotides: TGTGCCAGCCGGGACAGGGGAATCGGGCCCCAGCATTTT. V is TRBV2 and J is TRBJ1-5; 10 bases are shared with TRBD1. This CDR3 is 13 amino acids long. Losses at the gene ends were 8 bases for V and 9 bases for J; bases not matched to a gene: 7. Germline assignment: CDR1 SNHLY and CDR2 FYNNEI.

V and J are TRBV6-1 and TRBJ1-2; tentatively, D is TRBD1 (6 bases). Germline values: CDR1 MNHNS, CDR2 SASEGT. The ends were cut back, 2 bases at V and 8 bases at J, with 18 bases in the middle. The CDR3 contains 15 residues. CDR3 residues: CASSEMAGAGGGYTF. The CDR3 DNA follows: TGTGCCAGCAGTGAAATGGCAGGGGCGGGGGGGGGCTACACCTTC.

The chain uses TRBV19 and TRBJ2-2; D is unresolved. CDR1 is LNHDA, CDR2 SQIVND, per germline (reference sequence). V lost 5 bases to trimming and J lost 7 bases, with 11 bases between them. The CDR3 consists of 13 residues. As DNA, the CDR3 is TGTGCCAGTAGTGCTCAGGTTAGCGGGGAGCTGTTTTTT. It encodes CASSAQVSGELFF.

The chain recombines TRBV2 with TRBJ2-5, with 7 positions matching TRBD2. This CDR3 region has 16 residues. V lost 2 bases to trimming and J lost 5 bases; unmatched junction nucleotides: 11. Germline V gives CDR1 SNHLY, CDR2 FYNNEI. As DNA, the CDR3 is TGTGCCAGCAGTGAACGAGAGCGGGGTGTCCGGGAGACCCAGTACTTC. As protein: CASSERERGVRETQYF.

The genes are TRBV5-1 and TRBJ1-1; a weak D match, TRBD1 (5 bases). The CDR3 is 16 amino acids. V gave up 2 bases and J gave up 0 bases, with 14 bases separating them. Germline CDR1 SGHRS, CDR2 YFSETQ. In DNA form, the CDR3 reads TGCGCCAGCAGCTTACAGGCCCCCCCAGTGAACACTGAAGCTTTCTTT. The encoded protein is CASSLQAPPVNTEAFF.

This chain links TRBV7-2 with TRBJ2-7; 7 nucleotides align to TRBD1. CDR1 SGHTA and CDR2 FQGNSA come from the germline V gene. Germline trimming cut 1 base from V and 3 bases from J; bases unmatched to any gene: 6. CDR3 size: 15 residues. In DNA, the CDR3 is TGTGCCAGCAGCTTAGGAGGGGACAGCTTCTACGAGCAGTACTTC. Its protein is CASSLGGDSFYEQYF.

This clone was counted only a few times. V and J are TRBV5-1 and TRBJ2-3, with 7 bases matching TRBD1. The J segment lost 0 bases and the V segment lost 0 bases, leaving 4 bases of the junction unmatched. The CDR3 has 16 residues. Germline V gene data show CDR1 as SGHRS and CDR2 as YFSETQ. The CDR3 is CASSLGGQLSTDTQYF. CDR3 DNA sequence: TGCGCCAGCAGCTTGGGGGGACAGTTAAGCACAGATACGCAGTATTTT.

The genes are TRBV5-6 and TRBJ2-5; 9 bases match TRBD2. Germline V lookup: CDR1 SGHDT, CDR2 YYEEEE. This CDR3 spans 15 amino acids. Germline trimming cut 2 bases from V and 0 bases from J; bases unmatched to any gene: 2. Written as DNA, the CDR3 is TGTGCCAGCAGCTTAATAGCGGGAGACCAAGAGACCCAGTACTTC. Its translation: CASSLIAGDQETQYF.